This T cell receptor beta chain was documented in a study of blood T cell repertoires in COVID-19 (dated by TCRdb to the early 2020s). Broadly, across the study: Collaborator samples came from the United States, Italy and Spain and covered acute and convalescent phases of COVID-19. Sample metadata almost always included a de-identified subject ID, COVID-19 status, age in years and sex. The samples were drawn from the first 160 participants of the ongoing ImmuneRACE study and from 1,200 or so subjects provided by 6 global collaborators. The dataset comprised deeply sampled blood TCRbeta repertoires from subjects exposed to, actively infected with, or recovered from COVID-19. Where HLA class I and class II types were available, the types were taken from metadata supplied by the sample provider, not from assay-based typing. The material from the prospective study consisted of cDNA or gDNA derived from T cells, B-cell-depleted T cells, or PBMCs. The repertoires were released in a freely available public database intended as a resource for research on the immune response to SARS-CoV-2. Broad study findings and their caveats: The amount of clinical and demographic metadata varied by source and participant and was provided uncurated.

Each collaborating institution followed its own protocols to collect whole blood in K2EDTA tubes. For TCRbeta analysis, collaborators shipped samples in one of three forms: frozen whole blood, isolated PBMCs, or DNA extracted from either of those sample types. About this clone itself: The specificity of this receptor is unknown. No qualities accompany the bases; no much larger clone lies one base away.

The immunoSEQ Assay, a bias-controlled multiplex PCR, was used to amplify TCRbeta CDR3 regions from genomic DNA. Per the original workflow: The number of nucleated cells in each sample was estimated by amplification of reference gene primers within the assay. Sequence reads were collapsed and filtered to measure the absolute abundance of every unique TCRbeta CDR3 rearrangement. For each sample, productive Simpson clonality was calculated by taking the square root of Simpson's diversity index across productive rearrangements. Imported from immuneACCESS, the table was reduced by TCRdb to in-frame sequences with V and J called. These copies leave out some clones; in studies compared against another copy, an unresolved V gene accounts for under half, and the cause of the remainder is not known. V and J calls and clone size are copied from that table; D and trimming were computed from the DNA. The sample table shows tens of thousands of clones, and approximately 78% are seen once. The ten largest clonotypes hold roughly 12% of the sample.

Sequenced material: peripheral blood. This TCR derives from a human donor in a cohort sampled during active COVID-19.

The CDR3 corresponds to CASSQISGAEAFF. The DNA sequence is TGTGCCAGCAGCCAAATTTCGGGGGCTGAAGCTTTCTTT. This sequence uses TRBV14 and TRBJ1-1; the D region possibly corresponds to TRBD1 (5 bases align). Cut back by 2 bases and 6 bases, the V and J ends lie 10 bases apart. Via the germline V gene, CDR1 is SGHDN and CDR2 FVKESK. Including cysteine and phenylalanine, the CDR3 has 13 amino acids. Only the CDR3 portion is preserved as DNA: 39 bases, with reading frame beginning at the first base.